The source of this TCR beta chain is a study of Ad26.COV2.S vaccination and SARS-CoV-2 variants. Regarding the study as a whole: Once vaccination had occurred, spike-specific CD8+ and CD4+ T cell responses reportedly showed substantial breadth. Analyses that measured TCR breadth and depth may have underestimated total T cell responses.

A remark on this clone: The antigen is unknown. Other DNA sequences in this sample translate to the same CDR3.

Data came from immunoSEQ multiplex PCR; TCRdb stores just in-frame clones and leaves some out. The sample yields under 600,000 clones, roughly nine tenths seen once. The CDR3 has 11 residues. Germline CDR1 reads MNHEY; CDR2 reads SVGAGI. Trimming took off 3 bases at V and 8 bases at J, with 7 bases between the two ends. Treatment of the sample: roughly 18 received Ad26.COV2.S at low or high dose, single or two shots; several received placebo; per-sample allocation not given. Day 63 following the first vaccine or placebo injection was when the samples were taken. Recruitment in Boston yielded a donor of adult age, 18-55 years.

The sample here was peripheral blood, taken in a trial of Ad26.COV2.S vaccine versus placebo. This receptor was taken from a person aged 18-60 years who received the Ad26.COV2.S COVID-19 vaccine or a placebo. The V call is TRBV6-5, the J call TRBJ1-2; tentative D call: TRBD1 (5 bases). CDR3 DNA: TGTGCCAGCAGTTATCAGGGAGGCTACACCTTC. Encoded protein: CASSYQGGYTF.